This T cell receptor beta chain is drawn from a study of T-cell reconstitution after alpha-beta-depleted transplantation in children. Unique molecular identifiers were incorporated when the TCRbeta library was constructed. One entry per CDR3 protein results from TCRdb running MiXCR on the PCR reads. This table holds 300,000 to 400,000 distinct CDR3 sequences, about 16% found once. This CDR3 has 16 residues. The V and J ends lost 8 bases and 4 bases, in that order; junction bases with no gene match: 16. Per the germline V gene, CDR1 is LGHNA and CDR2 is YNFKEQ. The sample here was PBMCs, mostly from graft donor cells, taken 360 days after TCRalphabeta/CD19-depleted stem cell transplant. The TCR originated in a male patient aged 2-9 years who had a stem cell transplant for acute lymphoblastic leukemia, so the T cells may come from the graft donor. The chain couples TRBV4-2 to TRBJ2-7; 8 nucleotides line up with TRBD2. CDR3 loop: CASGSEGREAQYEQYF. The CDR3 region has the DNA TGTGCCAGCGGCTCCGAAGGGCGGGAGGCTCAATACGAGCAGTACTTC.